This TCR beta chain was captured in a study of cytomegalovirus exposure and HLA in healthy donors. Trimming cost V 3 bases and J 2 bases; bases outside gene matches: 8. Germline V CDR1 and CDR2: ENHRY, SYGVKD. CDR3 length equals 18 residues. With regard to this clone: The antigen is not known.

A multiplex PCR was run with 60 Vbeta primers and 13 Jbeta primers. Clones were sequenced by immunoSEQ multiplex PCR, and TCRdb holds only the in-frame ones, with some missing. The data hold hundreds of thousands of clones, with 65% to 85% observed a single time. Study findings and constraints: Fewer N-insertions than the roughly 600-donor mean were reportedly shown by an Asian-associated ancestry cluster in a later analysis. The sole available immune exposure information was CMV serostatus. A further, later analysis showed that HLA-associated TCR beta chains (compared with equally common others) were more clonally expanded. When presence/absence was analysed, sequencing depth was taken to be roughly uniform across donors.

The receptor's source is a boy between 2 and 10 years old in good health and CMV-seronegative. The J gene is TRBJ2-2, the V gene TRBV10-3, with 11 bases identical to TRBD2. Sequencing was performed on PBMCs. In nucleotides, the CDR3 is TGTGCCATCAGTGACAGCCGACTAGCGGGACTCAACACCGGGGAGCTGTTTTTT. Translated, it gives CAISDSRLAGLNTGELFF.